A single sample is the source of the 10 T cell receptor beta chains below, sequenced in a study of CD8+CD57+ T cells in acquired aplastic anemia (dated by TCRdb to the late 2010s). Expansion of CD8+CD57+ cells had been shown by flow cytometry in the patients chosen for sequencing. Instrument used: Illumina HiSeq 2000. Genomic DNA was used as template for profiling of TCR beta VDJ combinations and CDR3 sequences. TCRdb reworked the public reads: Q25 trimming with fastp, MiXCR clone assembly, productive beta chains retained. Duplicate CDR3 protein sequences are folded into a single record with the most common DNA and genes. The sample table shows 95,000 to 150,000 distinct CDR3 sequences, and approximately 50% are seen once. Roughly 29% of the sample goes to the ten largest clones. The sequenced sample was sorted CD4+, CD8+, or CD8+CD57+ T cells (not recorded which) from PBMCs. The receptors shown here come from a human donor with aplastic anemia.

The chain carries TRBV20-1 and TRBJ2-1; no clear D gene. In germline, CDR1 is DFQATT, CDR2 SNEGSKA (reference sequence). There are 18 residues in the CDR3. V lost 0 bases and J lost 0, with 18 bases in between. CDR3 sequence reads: CSARERWWVLSSYNEQFF. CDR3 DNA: TGCAGTGCTAGAGAAAGGTGGTGGGTACTGAGCTCCTACAATGAGCAGTTCTTC.

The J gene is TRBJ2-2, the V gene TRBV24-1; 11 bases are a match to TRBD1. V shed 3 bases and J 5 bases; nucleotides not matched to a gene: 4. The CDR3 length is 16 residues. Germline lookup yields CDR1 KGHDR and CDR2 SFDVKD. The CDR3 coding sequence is TGTGCCACCAGTGATAGTGGACAGGGGGCAACCGGGGAGCTGTTTTTT. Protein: CATSDSGQGATGELFF.

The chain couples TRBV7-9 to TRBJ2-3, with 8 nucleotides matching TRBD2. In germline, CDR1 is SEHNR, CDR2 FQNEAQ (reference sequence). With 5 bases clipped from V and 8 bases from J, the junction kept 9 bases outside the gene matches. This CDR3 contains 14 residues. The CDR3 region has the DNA TGTGCCAGCAGCCGTAGGGGCCGGGAGGGTACGCAGTATTTT. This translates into CASSRRGREGTQYF.

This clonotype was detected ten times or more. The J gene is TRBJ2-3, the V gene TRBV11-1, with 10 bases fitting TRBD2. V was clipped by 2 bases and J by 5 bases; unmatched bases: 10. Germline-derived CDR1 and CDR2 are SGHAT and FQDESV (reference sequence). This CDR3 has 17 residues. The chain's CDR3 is CASSLILAGGGEDTQYF. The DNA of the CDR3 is TGTGCCAGCAGCTTAATCTTAGCGGGGGGCGGAGAAGATACGCAGTATTTT. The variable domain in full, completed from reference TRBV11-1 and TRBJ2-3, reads EAEVAQSPRYKITEKSQAVAFWCDPISGHATLYWYRQILGQGPELLVQFQDESVVDDSQLPKDRFSAERLKGVDSTLKIQPAELGDSAMYLCASSLILAGGGEDTQYFGPGTRLTVL.

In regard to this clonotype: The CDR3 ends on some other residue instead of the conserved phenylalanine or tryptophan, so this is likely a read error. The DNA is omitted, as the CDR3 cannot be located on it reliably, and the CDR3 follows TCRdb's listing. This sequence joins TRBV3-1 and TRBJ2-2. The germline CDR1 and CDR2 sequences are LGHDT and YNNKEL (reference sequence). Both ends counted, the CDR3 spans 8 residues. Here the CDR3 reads CASSQEFY.

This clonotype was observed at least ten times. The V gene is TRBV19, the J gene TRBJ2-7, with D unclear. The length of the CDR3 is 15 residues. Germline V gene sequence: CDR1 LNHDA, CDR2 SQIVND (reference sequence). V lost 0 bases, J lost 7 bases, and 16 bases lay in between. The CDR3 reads CASSIEQQANYEQYF. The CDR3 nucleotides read TGTGCCAGTAGTATAGAGCAGCAAGCAAACTATGAGCAGTACTTC.

The chain's CDR3 is CASSLPTSNQPQHF. In nucleotides, the CDR3 is TGTGCCAGCAGCCTCCCGACTAGCAATCAGCCCCAGCATTTT. The V call is TRBV12-3 or TRBV12-4, the J call TRBJ1-5; D not certain. Trimming cost V 6 bases and J 0 bases, with 9 bases left between them. The CDR3 is made up of 14 amino acids.

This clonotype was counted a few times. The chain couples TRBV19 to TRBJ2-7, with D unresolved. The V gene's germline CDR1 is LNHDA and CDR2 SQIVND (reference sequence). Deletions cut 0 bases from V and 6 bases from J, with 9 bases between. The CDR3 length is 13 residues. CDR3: CASSIDLGGEQYF. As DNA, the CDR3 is TGTGCCAGTAGTATAGATCTAGGTGGCGAGCAGTACTTC.

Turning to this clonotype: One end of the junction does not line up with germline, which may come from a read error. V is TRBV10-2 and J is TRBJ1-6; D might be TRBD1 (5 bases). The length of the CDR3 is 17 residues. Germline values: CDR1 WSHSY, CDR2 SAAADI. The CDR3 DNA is TGCGCCAGCAGTGAAGGGCTATCGGGGTACAGGTCTTCACCCCTCCGCTTT. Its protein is CASSEGLSGYRSSPLRF.

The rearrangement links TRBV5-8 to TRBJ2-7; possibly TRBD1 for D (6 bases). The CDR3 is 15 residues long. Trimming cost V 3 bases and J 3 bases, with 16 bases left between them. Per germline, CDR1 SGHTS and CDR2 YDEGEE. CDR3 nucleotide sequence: TGTGCCAGCAGCTCAGGGACACACTCGGTCTACGAGCAGTACTTC. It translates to CASSSGTHSVYEQYF.